This T cell receptor beta chain appears in the sequencing data of a study of lymphopenia after photon versus proton radiotherapy. TCRdb keeps only in-frame clones here, not all; method: immunoSEQ multiplex PCR. Of roughly 18,000 clones listed, approximately 91% are singletons. The study's findings and limits: Post-nadir diversity loss with photons came from oligoclonal expansion, particularly CD8+ Temra cells. Only patients who died were analyzed for survival; proton advantage is unproven. Proton therapy kept repertoires fairly stable, unlike photons, which gained effector/memory cells. Larger post-nadir TCR diversity loss correlated inversely with survival in deceased patients.

The V gene's germline CDR1 is MNHEY and CDR2 SMNVEV (reference sequence). The CDR3 extends over 13 amino acids. J was trimmed by 8 bases and V by 6 bases; bases with no gene match: 8. In regard to this clone: Antigen specificity is unknown.

This TCR was sampled from a man between 65 and 85 years old with pancreatic cancer. The chain employs TRBV27 and TRBJ1-2, with 8 nucleotides matching TRBD1. This specimen consisted of peripheral blood, obtained from a patient treated with proton-based radiotherapy. The CDR3, as DNA: TGTGCCAGCAGACCCGCAGGGGGCCAAGGCTACACCTTC. This codes for CASRPAGGQGYTF.